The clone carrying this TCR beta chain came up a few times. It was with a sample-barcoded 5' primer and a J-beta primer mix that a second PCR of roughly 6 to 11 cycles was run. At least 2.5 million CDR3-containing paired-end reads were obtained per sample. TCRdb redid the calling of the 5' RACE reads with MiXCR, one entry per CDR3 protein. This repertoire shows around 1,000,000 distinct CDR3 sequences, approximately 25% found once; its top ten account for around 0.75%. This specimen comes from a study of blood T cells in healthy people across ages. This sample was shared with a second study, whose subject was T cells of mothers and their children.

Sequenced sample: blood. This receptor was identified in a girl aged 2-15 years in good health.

In nucleotides, the CDR3 is TGCGCCAGCAGCTTGAGCGGGACAGGGAGGTATGGCTACACCTTC. This sequence encodes CASSLSGTGRYGYTF. This chain connects TRBV5-1 to TRBJ1-2, with TRBD1 matching 9 bases. The CDR3 extends over 15 amino acids. The J segment lost 5 bases and the V segment lost 1 base, leaving 6 bases of the junction unmatched. Germline CDR1 SGHRS, CDR2 YFSETQ.